Ten or more counts support the clone carrying this T cell receptor beta chain. The antigen is undetermined. The data were obtained in a study of T cells in Graves' hyperthyroidism and ophthalmopathy. Study conclusions and caveats: Ophthalmopathy and stable hyperthyroidism were told apart by a 13 V-J model.

Patients aged 18 to 65 with hyperthyroidism were newly diagnosed, with duration under 2 months. Trimming removed 7 bases at V and 0 bases at J, with 10 bases between. The length of the CDR3 is 14 residues. What was amplified from RNA transcripts were TCR beta CDR3 regions. A set of HTBI primers served as the primers for a first-round RT-PCR of the TCR CDR3. TCRdb re-called the multiplex PCR reads with MiXCR, one entry per CDR3 protein. The data show approximately 590,000 distinct CDR3 sequences, around a sixth seen once. This sequence was found in a young woman with Graves' hyperthyroidism. V usage is TRBV12-3 or TRBV12-4 and J usage is TRBJ2-1, with D unresolved. The sample comprised blood. The CDR3 bases are TGTGCCAGCAACGAGGACCGCTCCTACAATGAGCAGTTCTTC. It encodes CASNEDRSYNEQFF.